This T cell receptor beta chain stems from a study of molecular identifiers for immune sequencing clone quantification. Findings of the study overall: Jurkat TCR RNA spiked in from one cell (amid 950,000 to 1,000,000 naive cells) was reportedly detectable. Over 99% of effector molecules, yet under 1% of naive-cell molecules, were held by clones above 20 RNA copies.

Sorting defined naive CD8 T cells as CD8+CD4-CCR7+CD45RA+. The length of the CDR3 is 15 residues. V was cut by 4 bases and J by 3 bases, with 12 bases left in between. The germline V gene has CDR1 SGHAT and CDR2 FQNNGV. Each CDR3 protein is one row after TCRdb ran MiXCR on the PCR reads. The table lists tens of thousands of distinct CDR3 sequences, approximately 25% of them singletons. Concerning this clonotype: What it binds is not known.

The origin of this receptor is a human donor in good health. Some libraries in this study had Jurkat cell RNA spiked in. The specimen was naive CD8+ T cells from blood, with Jurkat cell RNA spiked in. Subset here: FACS-sorted CD8+CD4-CCR7+CD45RA+ naive T cells. V gene TRBV11-2 combines with J gene TRBJ1-4, with unresolved D. Written as DNA, the CDR3 is TGTGCCAGCAGCTCGCCTTTGAAAGCTAATGAAAAACTGTTTTTT. It specifies CASSSPLKANEKLFF.